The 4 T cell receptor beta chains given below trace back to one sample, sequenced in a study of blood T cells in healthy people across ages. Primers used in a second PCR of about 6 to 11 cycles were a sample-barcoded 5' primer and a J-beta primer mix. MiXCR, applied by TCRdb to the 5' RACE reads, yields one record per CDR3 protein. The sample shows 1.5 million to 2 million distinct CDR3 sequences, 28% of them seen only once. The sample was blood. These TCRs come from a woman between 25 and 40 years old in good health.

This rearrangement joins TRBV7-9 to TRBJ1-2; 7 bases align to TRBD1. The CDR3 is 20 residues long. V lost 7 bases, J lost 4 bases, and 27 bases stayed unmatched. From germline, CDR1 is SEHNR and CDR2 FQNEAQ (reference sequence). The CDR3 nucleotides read TGTGCCAGCACCTCCCGCGTAATAAAGGACAGGATATTACCCTCCTATGGCTACACCTTC. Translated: CASTSRVIKDRILPSYGYTF. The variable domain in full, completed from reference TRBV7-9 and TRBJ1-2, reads DTGVSQNPRHKITKRGQNVTFRCDPISEHNRLYWYRQTLGQGPEFLTYFQNEAQLEKSRLLSDRFSAERPKGSFSTLEIQRTEQGDSAMYLCASTSRVIKDRILPSYGYTFGSGTRLTVV.

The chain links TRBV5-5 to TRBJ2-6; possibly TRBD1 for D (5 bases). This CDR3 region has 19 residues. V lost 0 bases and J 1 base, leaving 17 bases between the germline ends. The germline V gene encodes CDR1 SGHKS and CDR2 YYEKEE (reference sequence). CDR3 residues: CASSLGQGSAPSGANVLTF. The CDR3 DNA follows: TGTGCCAGCAGCTTGGGCCAGGGAAGTGCCCCATCTGGGGCCAACGTCCTGACTTTC.

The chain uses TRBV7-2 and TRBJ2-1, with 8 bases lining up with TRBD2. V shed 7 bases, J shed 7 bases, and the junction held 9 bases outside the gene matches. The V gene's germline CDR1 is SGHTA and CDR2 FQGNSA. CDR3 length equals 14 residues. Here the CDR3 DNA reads TGTGCCAGCAACAACGGGGGGGCCGGGAATGAGCAGTTCTTC. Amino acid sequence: CASNNGGAGNEQFF.

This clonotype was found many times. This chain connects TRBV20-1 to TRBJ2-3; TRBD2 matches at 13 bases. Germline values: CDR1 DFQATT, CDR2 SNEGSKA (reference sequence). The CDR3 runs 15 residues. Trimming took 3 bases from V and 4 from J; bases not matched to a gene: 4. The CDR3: CSASTSGGVADTQYF. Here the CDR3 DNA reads TGCAGTGCTAGTACTAGCGGGGGGGTTGCAGATACGCAGTATTTT.